The rows below give T cell receptor beta chains drawn from one sample of a study of cytomegalovirus exposure and HLA in healthy donors. Clones were sequenced by immunoSEQ multiplex PCR, and TCRdb holds only the in-frame ones, with some missing. The sample holds some 190,000 clones; over 65% are singletons and the top ten take roughly 3.1%. Sequenced: PBMCs. Source of these receptors: a man in his forties in good health and CMV-seropositive. CDR3s include the opening cysteine and the closing phenylalanine or tryptophan. Each record gives: D gene, clone size, J gene, V gene, CDR3 protein, CDR3 DNA. The D gene is left open where the match is weak. Expanded clones are given a class, and other clones once, few, many or no size at all.

TRBD2,few,TRBJ2-1,TRBV6-1,CASSERGGSDEEFF,TGTGCCAGCAGCGAACGGGGGGGGTCCGACGAGGAGTTCTTC
TRBD1,-,TRBJ2-7,TRBV5-4,CASSYRTGITYEQYF,TGTGCCAGCAGTTACAGGACAGGAATTACCTACGAGCAGTACTTC
TRBD2,-,TRBJ2-3,TRBV6-4,CASSDSGSSGLDAQYF,TGTGCCAGCAGTGACTCGGGCTCTAGCGGGTTAGATGCGCAGTATTTT
-,-,TRBJ1-5,TRBV27,CASSFDSHHQPQHF,TGTGCCAGCAGTTTTGACAGCCATCATCAGCCCCAGCATTTT
TRBD2,-,TRBJ2-7,TRBV5-6,CASSPGTSGSFSYEQYF,TGTGCCAGCAGTCCCGGGACTAGCGGGTCTTTCTCCTACGAGCAGTACTTC
-,-,TRBJ2-1,TRBV7-9,CASSRDLAGEQFF,TGTGCCAGCAGCAGGGACCTCGCGGGGGAGCAGTTCTTC
-,-,TRBJ1-1,TRBV19,CASSIDGWGNTEAFF,TGTGCCAGTAGTATAGATGGGTGGGGCAACACTGAAGCTTTCTTT
TRBD1,-,TRBJ2-1,TRBV4-2,CASSQGPTGGSEQFF,TGTGCCAGCAGCCAAGGTCCGACAGGGGGGAGTGAGCAGTTCTTC
-,-,TRBJ2-1,TRBV15,CATSRVVAAGNEQFF,TGTGCCACCAGCAGAGTTGTGGCGGCCGGCAATGAGCAGTTCTTC
-,-,TRBJ2-7,TRBV6-5,CASSRDIGGYYEQYF,TGTGCCAGCAGCAGGGACATCGGGGGGTACTACGAGCAGTACTTC
-,-,TRBJ2-3,TRBV5-6,CASSLPLATDTQYF,TGTGCCAGCAGCTTACCACTAGCAACAGATACGCAGTATTTT
TRBD2,-,TRBJ2-3,TRBV11-3,CASSLRLAGDTDTQYF,TGTGCCAGCAGCCTACGACTAGCGGGAGATACAGATACGCAGTATTTT
TRBD1,few,TRBJ2-3,TRBV27,CASSAGYGTASTDTQYF,TGTGCCAGCAGCGCGGGCTACGGGACAGCCAGCACAGATACGCAGTATTTT
-,-,TRBJ1-5,TRBV15,CATSWGQDNQPQHF,TGTGCCACCAGCTGGGGGCAGGACAATCAGCCCCAGCATTTT
TRBD2,-,TRBJ2-7,TRBV18,CASSVPSGRRYEQYF,TGTGCCAGCTCAGTTCCTAGCGGGAGAAGGTACGAGCAGTACTTC